Listed here are 21 T cell receptor beta chains from one sample, sequenced in a study of cytomegalovirus exposure and HLA in healthy donors. It was with 60 Vbeta and 13 Jbeta primers that the PCR ran. Assay: immunoSEQ multiplex PCR; the TCRdb copy retains only in-frame clones and omits some. The sample has about 130,000 clones, about 80% seen once. Sample: PBMCs. All receptors come from a man aged 25-45 years in good health and CMV-seronegative.

This chain connects TRBV5-1 to TRBJ2-3; D unresolved. Germline CDR1 SGHRS, CDR2 YFSETQ. V gave up 7 bases and J gave up 5 bases, with 8 bases separating them. This CDR3 has 11 residues. The CDR3 reads CASPLKDTQYF. In DNA, the CDR3 is TGCGCCAGCCCTTTAAAAGATACGCAGTATTTT.

This clone has just one count. The chain employs TRBV19 and TRBJ2-3; 8 nucleotides agree with TRBD2. V trimming: 6 bases; J trimming: 11 bases; junction bases outside the gene matches: 13. The germline gives CDR1 LNHDA, CDR2 SQIVND (reference sequence). This CDR3 is 14 amino acids long. CDR3 bases: TGTGCCAGTAGCTCCGGGGGTAGCGGGAAGGGGCAGTATTTT. Its translation: CASSSGGSGKGQYF.

The V call is TRBV7-8, the J call TRBJ2-1, with 8 bases lining up with TRBD2. The CDR3 totals 19 residues. The V segment lost 5 bases and the J segment 9 bases; nucleotides outside the gene matches: 24. CDR1 is SGHVS and CDR2 is FQNEAQ in the germline V gene. The CDR3 region is CASSPPLYRVPKRELEQFF. DNA for the CDR3: TGTGCCAGCAGCCCGCCCCTATACAGGGTTCCCAAGCGGGAGCTTGAGCAGTTCTTC.

This clone was detected a few times. The chain links TRBV6-1 to TRBJ2-3, with TRBD2 matching 12 bases. The CDR3 is 21 residues long. With 2 bases clipped from V and 1 base from J, the junction kept 16 bases outside the gene matches. CDR1 is MNHNS, CDR2 SASEGT, per germline. The CDR3 coding sequence is TGTGCCAGCAGTGAAAATCGGCTAGCGGGAGGGGGGTGGTGGGGCACAGATACGCAGTATTTT. It codes for CASSENRLAGGGWWGTDTQYF.

This clone was seen a few times. This chain links TRBV4-2 with TRBJ2-2; 11 bases match TRBD2. V gave up 3 bases and J gave up 6 bases; unmatched junction bases: 6. The CDR3 covers 16 residues. From germline, CDR1 is LGHNA and CDR2 YNFKEQ. The CDR3 protein is CASSQPGLAESGELFF. The CDR3 DNA reads TGTGCCAGCAGCCAGCCGGGACTAGCGGAGTCCGGGGAGCTGTTTTTT.

The J gene is TRBJ2-5, the V gene TRBV19; D gene uncertain. The CDR3 extends over 13 amino acids. The germline V gene has CDR1 LNHDA and CDR2 SQIVND (reference sequence). The V and J ends lost 5 bases and 3 bases respectively, with 10 bases between them. The CDR3 sequence is CASSPREEETQYF. Written as DNA, the CDR3 is TGTGCCAGTAGTCCGCGAGAGGAAGAGACCCAGTACTTC.

This rearrangement joins TRBV5-8 to TRBJ2-1; 11 bases agree with TRBD2. With V trimmed by 4 bases and J by 9 bases, 9 bases remained unmatched. This CDR3 is 15 amino acids long. The germline V gene encodes CDR1 SGHTS and CDR2 YDEGEE. The CDR3 DNA reads TGTGCCAGCAGCGGACTTAGCGGGAGGGCCTGTGAGCAGTTCTTC. Translated, it gives CASSGLSGRACEQFF.

The table lists this clone with a count of one. This chain joins TRBV28 and TRBJ2-7, with unresolved D. CDR3 length: 11 amino acids. Looked up from germline, CDR1 is MDHEN and CDR2 is SYDVKM. Trimming removed 3 bases at V and 7 bases at J, with 7 bases between. In DNA form, the CDR3 reads TGTGCCAGCAGTTTTAGAACTGAGCAGTACTTC. Amino acid sequence: CASSFRTEQYF. The full variable domain, with the rest looked up from reference TRBV28 and TRBJ2-7, is DVKVTQSSRYLVKRTGEKVFLECVQDMDHENMFWYRQDPGLGLRLIYFSYDVKMKEKGDIPEGYSVSREKKERFSLILESASTNQTSMYLCASSFRTEQYFGPGTRLTVT.

This clone was seen just once. The gene calls are TRBV28 and TRBJ2-2; possibly TRBD2 for D (6 bases). Germline CDR1 and CDR2: MDHEN and SYDVKM. The germline V and J ends were trimmed by 3 bases and 6 bases, with 8 bases remaining between them. This CDR3 is 13 amino acids long. The CDR3 sequence is CASSFGGAGELFF. The CDR3 DNA is TGTGCCAGCAGTTTCGGAGGGGCCGGGGAGCTGTTTTTT.

The chain combines TRBV4-1 with TRBJ2-3; a possible D gene is TRBD2 (6 bases). Germline CDR1 reads MGHRA; CDR2 reads YSYEKL. CDR3 size: 13 residues. Trimming pared 1 base from V and 8 bases from J, leaving 10 bases between. The DNA of the CDR3 is TGCGCCAGCAGCCAAGGGCCCGGGGGTACGCAGTATTTT. Encoded protein: CASSQGPGGTQYF.

The chain carries TRBV18 and TRBJ2-2; 8 bases are a match to TRBD1. This CDR3 is 16 amino acids long. Germline CDR1 and CDR2: KGHSH and LQKENI. Trimming took 2 bases from V and 4 from J; bases not matched to a gene: 6. CDR3 residues: CASSPVTGVTTGELFF. CDR3 DNA: TGTGCCAGCTCACCAGTGACAGGGGTAACCACCGGGGAGCTGTTTTTT. Variable domain in full (rest from reference TRBV18 and TRBJ2-2): NAGVMQNPRHLVRRRGQEARLRCSPMKGHSHVYWYRQLPEEGLKFMVYLQKENIIDESGMPKERFSAEFPKEGPSILRIQQVVRGDSAAYFCASSPVTGVTTGELFFGEGSRLTVL.

The chain employs TRBV7-2 and TRBJ1-2; the D is unclear. Germline loops: CDR1 SGHTA, CDR2 FQGNSA. V lost 5 bases, J lost 7 bases, and 20 bases lay in between. The CDR3 contains 15 residues. CDR3 DNA: TGTGCCAGCAGCCCTACCCCGCCGGGGTTCTTTGGCTACACCTTC. This encodes CASSPTPPGFFGYTF.

V gene TRBV5-4 combines with J gene TRBJ2-3, with D hard to call. The CDR3 is made up of 11 amino acids. Germline V CDR1 and CDR2: SGHNT, YYREEE (reference sequence). V lost 0 bases to trimming and J lost 8 bases, with 4 bases between them. CDR3 protein: CASSLDGTQYF. For the CDR3, the DNA is TGTGCCAGCAGCTTGGACGGTACGCAGTATTTT.

This clone came up once. The chain has TRBV18 and TRBJ2-5; unclear D gene. CDR3 length: 13 residues. V lost 4 bases and J lost 5, with 11 bases in between. In germline, CDR1 is KGHSH, CDR2 LQKENI. The CDR3 here is CASSRIDSETQYF. CDR3 in DNA: TGTGCCAGCTCACGAATCGACTCGGAGACCCAGTACTTC.

The V and J genes are TRBV7-8 and TRBJ2-5; 10 positions agree with TRBD2. The junction had 4 bases not matched to a gene; V was cut back by 2 bases and J by 1 base. Looked up from germline, CDR1 is SGHVS and CDR2 is FQNEAQ. CDR3 size: 16 residues. CDR3 amino acids: CASSLILAGLQETQYF. CDR3 DNA: TGTGCCAGCAGCTTAATACTAGCGGGGCTCCAAGAGACCCAGTACTTC.

This chain uses TRBV7-3 with TRBJ2-5; perhaps TRBD2 as D (6 bases). This CDR3 is built from 15 residues. Trimming shortened V by 3 bases and J by 0 bases, and 11 bases separated the two germline ends. CDR1 and CDR2 from the germline V gene are SGHTA and FQGTGA. As DNA, the CDR3 is TGTGCCAGCAGCTTCCACGGAGGGTACCAAGAGACCCAGTACTTC. As protein: CASSFHGGYQETQYF.

The rearrangement links TRBV7-8 to TRBJ2-7; the match to TRBD2 covers 11 bases. V shed 1 base and J 5 bases; nucleotides not matched to a gene: 7. CDR3 length equals 16 residues. Germline V gene data show CDR1 as SGHVS and CDR2 as FQNEAQ. This CDR3 reads CASSLVPLAGAHEQYF. DNA for the CDR3: TGTGCCAGCAGCTTAGTCCCACTAGCGGGAGCACACGAGCAGTACTTC. Supplemented by reference TRBV7-8 and TRBJ2-7, the full variable domain reads GAGVSQSPRYKVAKRGQDVALRCDPISGHVSLFWYQQALGQGPEFLTYFQNEAQLDKSGLPSDRFFAERPEGSVSTLKIQRTQQEDSAVYLCASSLVPLAGAHEQYFGPGTRLTVT.

This rearrangement joins TRBV7-8 to TRBJ1-5; weak D call: TRBD1 (5 bases). V dropped 4 bases and J dropped 2 bases, with 12 bases sitting between them. Germline V gene sequence: CDR1 SGHVS, CDR2 FQNEAQ. The CDR3 is 15 residues long. CDR3 loop: CASSSGGVGNQPQHF. The CDR3 DNA follows: TGTGCCAGCAGCTCTGGGGGGGTCGGCAATCAGCCCCAGCATTTT.

The J gene is TRBJ2-3, the V gene TRBV4-1; D perhaps matches TRBD2 (6 bases). CDR1 and CDR2 from the germline V gene are MGHRA and YSYEKL. The CDR3 extends over 18 amino acids. The V gene lost 4 bases and the J gene lost 0 bases, with 20 bases spanning the gap. The CDR3 DNA sequence: TGCGCCAGCAGCCGGCAGAGGGTGGGCGGGACTAGCACAGATACGCAGTATTTT. Its protein is CASSRQRVGGTSTDTQYF.

The chain recombines TRBV2 with TRBJ1-2; TRBD1 agrees at 8 bases. The trim removed 3 bases at V and 8 bases at J, leaving 2 bases unmatched. From germline, CDR1 is SNHLY and CDR2 FYNNEI. This CDR3 has 12 residues. The CDR3 loop is CASSEDREGYTF. The CDR3 bases are TGTGCCAGCAGTGAGGACAGGGAGGGCTACACCTTC.

The V and J genes are TRBV4-1 and TRBJ2-7; 8 positions agree with TRBD1. In germline, CDR1 is MGHRA, CDR2 YSYEKL. The CDR3 has 17 residues. With 3 bases clipped from V and 2 bases from J, the junction kept 12 bases outside the gene matches. CDR3: CASSHQQGVEFTYEQYF. CDR3 nucleotides: TGCGCCAGCAGCCACCAACAGGGGGTTGAGTTCACCTACGAGCAGTACTTC.